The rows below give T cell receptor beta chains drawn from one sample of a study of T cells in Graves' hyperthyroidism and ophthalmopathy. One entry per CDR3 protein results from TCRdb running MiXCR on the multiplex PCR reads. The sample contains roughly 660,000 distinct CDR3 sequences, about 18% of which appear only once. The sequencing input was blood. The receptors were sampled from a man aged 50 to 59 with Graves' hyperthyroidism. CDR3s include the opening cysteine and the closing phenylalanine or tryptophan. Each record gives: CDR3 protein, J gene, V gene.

CASSVGTESGTQYF TRBJ2-5 TRBV9
CASSQSNRGQLFNEQFF TRBJ2-1 TRBV4-1
CASTDRGAGANVLTF TRBJ2-6 TRBV3-1
CASSLGFYEQYF TRBJ2-7 TRBV11-2
CASSQDIGTVFTDTQYF TRBJ2-3 TRBV14
CASSEALRDRRGTQYF TRBJ2-5 TRBV6-1
CSAPGLGSGEQYF TRBJ2-7 TRBV20-1
CASSSPGQGTGYTF TRBJ1-2 TRBV28
CASRETGGAVTEAFF TRBJ1-1 TRBV11-2
CASRRDRGFRDTEAFF TRBJ1-1 TRBV28
CASSLAAGRADTQYF TRBJ2-3 TRBV7-2
CASSLYPEGDYEQFF TRBJ2-1 TRBV27
CASSFRTSGSPDTQYF TRBJ2-3 TRBV12-3/TRBV12-4
CASSKTSLDEQFF TRBJ2-1 TRBV12-3/TRBV12-4
CASGQGDGEQYF TRBJ2-7 TRBV3-1
CASSVAGGGGPRSYNEQFF TRBJ2-1 TRBV9
CASSLKSIPSNEQFF TRBJ2-1 TRBV9
CAWRRDSGYQETQYF TRBJ2-5 TRBV30
CASSQTSGMVYEQYF TRBJ2-7 TRBV11-2
CATSDPGSTEAFF TRBJ1-1 TRBV24-1
CASSPGASGSTDTQYF TRBJ2-3 TRBV11-2
CASSSSTYEQYF TRBJ2-7 TRBV28
CASSNTGAGNTIYF TRBJ1-3 TRBV19
CASSEGLAGLQETQYF TRBJ2-5 TRBV10-1
CASSPRGRAGNEQFF TRBJ2-1 TRBV7-9
CASSQDLADYGYTF TRBJ1-2 TRBV4-3